This TCR beta chain was identified in a study of T cell repertoires in cytomegalovirus infection. Study-wide background: A matching HLA type, together with CMV infection, was signaled by public TCR beta signatures. General study findings and limits: Clonotype analysis showed dominance of the ex vivo response by HLA-C-restricted CMV-specific TCR beta clonotypes. Identification of carriers of CMV plus the relevant HLA was performed using cumulative public TCR beta family frequency.

The length of the CDR3 is 18 residues. V trimming: 5 bases; J trimming: 4 bases; junction bases outside the gene matches: 8. TCRdb redid the calling of the reads with MiXCR, one entry per CDR3 protein. The sample records about 360,000 distinct CDR3 sequences, approximately 18% being singletons. With respect to this clonotype: The antigen remains unidentified.

The TCR sequence derives from a human donor in good health (CMV status not recorded). Some clones in this sample may be carry-over from other donors' samples. What was sequenced was PBMCs. The gene calls are TRBV12-3 or TRBV12-4 and TRBJ2-2; TRBD2 matches at 15 bases. The CDR3 reads CASSEGLAGGPVTGELFF. The CDR3 DNA reads TGTGCCAGCAGTGAAGGACTAGCGGGAGGGCCTGTCACCGGGGAGCTGTTTTTT.